The 23 T cell receptor beta chains listed next were all sequenced from one sample in a study of PD-1 blockade in mismatch repair-deficient tumors. TCRdb's copy holds only in-frame clones and misses some; the assay was immunoSEQ multiplex PCR. The sample has tens of thousands of clones, about 84% seen once. The source material was peripheral blood, sampled approximately 20 weeks after starting pembrolizumab. Receptors originate from an adult with mismatch repair-deficient cancer.

This chain uses TRBV7-8 with TRBJ2-7, with 7 nucleotides matching TRBD2. CDR1 is SGHVS, CDR2 FQNEAQ, per germline. Losses at the gene ends were 1 base for V and 7 bases for J; bases not matched to a gene: 10. The CDR3 sequence is 15 residues long. CDR3 DNA: TGTGCCAGCAGCTTAGGAGGACTAGACCCGGTTGAGCAGTACTTC. It specifies CASSLGGLDPVEQYF.

This clone was observed once. The chain couples TRBV5-1 to TRBJ2-1; 9 bases line up with TRBD1. The CDR3 is 14 amino acids. J lost 8 bases, V lost 4 bases, and 7 bases had no gene match. The V gene's germline CDR1 is SGHRS and CDR2 YFSETQ. The CDR3 loop is CASSPTDRGDEQFF. The CDR3 DNA follows: TGCGCCAGCAGCCCAACGGACAGGGGTGATGAGCAGTTCTTC.

The V call is TRBV6-1, the J call TRBJ2-7; 9 bases agree with TRBD1. The CDR3 is 13 amino acids. The J segment lost 3 bases and the V segment lost 6 bases, leaving 3 bases of the junction unmatched. Germline assignment: CDR1 MNHNS and CDR2 SASEGT. This chain's CDR3 is CASRQGQGYEQYF. CDR3 nucleotide sequence: TGTGCCAGCAGGCAGGGACAGGGCTACGAGCAGTACTTC.

Remarks on this clone: This same CDR3 is encoded by further DNA sequences in the sample. The CDR3 loop reads CSVEGTGGANTEAFF. For the CDR3, the DNA is TGCAGCGTTGAAGGGACAGGGGGCGCTAACACTGAAGCTTTCTTT. The J gene is TRBJ1-1, the V gene TRBV29-1, with 11 bases matching TRBD1. After removal of 1 base from V and 2 bases from J, the junction contained 3 bases not matched to a gene. The CDR3 runs 15 residues. The germline V gene encodes CDR1 SQVTM and CDR2 ANQGSEA.

The chain uses TRBV15 and TRBJ2-5; D is undetermined. CDR3 length: 12 residues. Germline V lookup: CDR1 LNHNV, CDR2 YYDKDF (reference sequence). V lost 5 bases to trimming and J lost 6 bases, with 10 bases between them. For the CDR3, the DNA is TGTGCCACCAGCCCCTTTCAGAAGACCCAGTACTTC. Translated, it gives CATSPFQKTQYF.

The gene calls are TRBV11-1 and TRBJ2-5; 8 bases are shared with TRBD2. Trimming cost V 7 bases and J 7 bases; bases outside gene matches: 2. Germline-derived CDR1 and CDR2 are SGHAT and FQDESV (reference sequence). There are 11 residues in the CDR3. As DNA, the CDR3 is TGTGCCAGCACGGGAGGGATGACCCAGTACTTC. It is translated as CASTGGMTQYF.

The V call is TRBV29-1, the J call TRBJ1-2, with D possibly TRBD1 on 6 matching bases. This CDR3 has 12 amino acids. Trimming left V 4 bases short and J 7 bases short, with 13 bases between. CDR1 SQVTM and CDR2 ANQGSEA come from the germline V gene. CDR3 residues: CSVASGGLGYTF. In DNA form, the CDR3 reads TGCAGCGTTGCGTCCGGGGGCCTTGGCTACACCTTC. Combining the CDR3 with reference TRBV29-1 and TRBJ1-2 gives the whole variable domain SAVISQKPSRDICQRGTSLTIQCQVDSQVTMMFWYRQQPGQSLTLIATANQGSEATYESGFVIDKFPISRPNLTFSTLTVSNMSPEDSSIYLCSVASGGLGYTFGSGTRLTVV.

The chain links TRBV19 to TRBJ1-4; 9 bases line up with TRBD1. Germline V lookup: CDR1 LNHDA, CDR2 SQIVND (reference sequence). With 5 bases clipped from V and 5 bases from J, the junction kept 6 bases outside the gene matches. This CDR3 contains 15 residues. CDR3 nucleotides: TGTGCCAGTAGTCCCCGACAGGGGGGGAATGAAAAACTGTTTTTT. Protein: CASSPRQGGNEKLFF. Based on the CDR3 plus reference TRBV19 and TRBJ1-4, the full variable domain is DGGITQSPKYLFRKEGQNVTLSCEQNLNHDAMYWYRQDPGQGLRLIYYSQIVNDFQKGDIAEGYSVSREKKESFPLTVTSAQKNPTAFYLCASSPRQGGNEKLFFGSGTQLSVL.

The chain couples TRBV9 to TRBJ2-7, with TRBD2 matching over 9 bases. J lost 2 bases, V lost 0 bases, and 3 bases had no gene match. The germline V gene has CDR1 SGDLS and CDR2 YYNGEE. The CDR3 loop spans 15 amino acids. DNA for the CDR3: TGTGCCAGCAGCGTAGCGCTAGCGGGGCCCTACGAGCAGTACTTC. Translation gives CASSVALAGPYEQYF. Full variable domain (outside the CDR3, taken from reference TRBV9 and TRBJ2-7): DSGVTQTPKHLITATGQRVTLRCSPRSGDLSVYWYQQSLDQGLQFLIQYYNGEERAKGNILERFSAQQFPDLHSELNLSSLELGDSALYFCASSVALAGPYEQYFGPGTRLTVT.

The rearrangement links TRBV12-5 to TRBJ2-1; the D gene is possibly TRBD2 (5 bases). The CDR3 loop spans 14 amino acids. CDR1 LGHNT and CDR2 FRNRAP come from the germline V gene. Deletions cut 4 bases from V and 8 bases from J, with 15 bases between. CDR3 amino acids: CASGSRPLRDEQFF. In DNA, the CDR3 is TGTGCTAGTGGTTCCCGCCCTCTGAGGGATGAGCAGTTCTTC.

This chain connects TRBV18 to TRBJ2-5, with D perhaps TRBD1 (6 bases). Trimming cost V 6 bases and J 2 bases, with 13 bases left between them. The CDR3 has 14 amino acids. Germline-derived CDR1 and CDR2 are KGHSH and LQKENI. CDR3 sequence: CASSKDRFQETQYF. Written as DNA, the CDR3 is TGTGCCAGCTCCAAGGACAGATTTCAAGAGACCCAGTACTTC.

The chain joins TRBV19 to TRBJ2-3; 8 nucleotides match TRBD2. The germline V gene has CDR1 LNHDA and CDR2 SQIVND (reference sequence). The CDR3 has 15 residues. V lost 5 bases, J lost 6 bases, and 10 bases stayed unmatched. The CDR3 protein is CASSFWTSRGDTQYF. Written as DNA, the CDR3 is TGTGCCAGTAGTTTCTGGACTAGCCGGGGGGATACGCAGTATTTT.

The CDR3 sequence: CASSSYGTGNTEAFF. The CDR3 bases are TGTGCCAGCAGTTCCTACGGGACAGGGAACACTGAAGCTTTCTTT. The chain combines TRBV6-5 with TRBJ1-1, with 8 positions matching TRBD1. This CDR3 spans 15 amino acids. The V segment lost 4 bases and the J segment 1 base; nucleotides outside the gene matches: 5. The germline V gene has CDR1 MNHEY and CDR2 SVGAGI.

Note on this clone: Compared with germline, one end of the junction differs, possibly owing to a read error. The V gene is TRBV5-1, the J gene TRBJ1-2; D unclear. Germline values: CDR1 SGHRS, CDR2 YFSETQ. The CDR3 spans 15 residues. CDR3 loop: CASSLSAVRRHGYTF. The CDR3 coding sequence is TGTGCCAGCAGCTTGTCGGCCGTTCGCCGCCACGGCTACACCTTC.

This clone was seen more than once but under ten times. V gene TRBV4-1 combines with J gene TRBJ1-2; maybe TRBD1 (5 bases). The CDR3 totals 14 residues. The ends were cut back, 0 bases at V and 6 bases at J, with 11 bases in the middle. Germline V gene data show CDR1 as MGHRA and CDR2 as YSYEKL. DNA for the CDR3: TGCGCCAGCAGCCAAGATGGGACCGCCAATGGCTACACCTTC. Its protein product is CASSQDGTANGYTF.

The chain couples TRBV19 to TRBJ2-6; the D gene is possibly TRBD2 (6 bases). CDR1 is LNHDA and CDR2 is SQIVND in the germline V gene (reference sequence). The CDR3 has 16 amino acids. The V and J ends lost 7 bases and 3 bases respectively, with 16 bases between them. The CDR3 DNA reads TGTGCCAGTACCCCCTTGGGGGGATTTGGGGCCAACGTCCTGACTTTC. This codes for CASTPLGGFGANVLTF.

The rearrangement joins TRBV27 to TRBJ2-3; 9 nucleotides align to TRBD1. CDR3 size: 18 residues. Germline assignment: CDR1 MNHEY and CDR2 SMNVEV (reference sequence). The V segment lost 9 bases and the J segment 2 bases; nucleotides outside the gene matches: 18. CDR3 in amino acids: CASQTRDRVGGHTDTQYF. In DNA, the CDR3 is TGTGCCAGTCAAACCCGGGACAGGGTTGGGGGCCACACAGATACGCAGTATTTT.

The gene calls are TRBV30 and TRBJ1-1, with D perhaps TRBD1 (6 bases). Germline V gene lookup returns CDR1 GTSNPN and CDR2 SVGIG (reference sequence). V was trimmed by 2 bases and J by 8 bases, leaving 12 bases between them. The CDR3 totals 12 residues. The CDR3 region is CAWSHSGTEAFF. Written as DNA, the CDR3 is TGTGCCTGGAGTCACTCCGGGACAGAAGCTTTCTTT. Together with reference TRBV30 and TRBJ1-1, the CDR3 gives the full variable domain: SQTIHQWPATLVQPVGSPLSLECTVEGTSNPNLYWYRQAAGRGLQLLFYSVGIGQISSEVPQNLSASRPQDRQFILSSKKLLLSDSGFYLCAWSHSGTEAFFGQGTRLTVV.

V usage is TRBV6-5 and J usage is TRBJ2-1, with TRBD1 matching over 8 bases. Germline V gives CDR1 MNHEY, CDR2 SVGAGI. This CDR3 spans 14 amino acids. The trim removed 7 bases at V and 8 bases at J, leaving 10 bases unmatched. The CDR3 bases are TGTGCCAGCACCAAGGGGCAGGGGGCTTATGAGCAGTTCTTC. Translated: CASTKGQGAYEQFF.

The V call is TRBV13, the J call TRBJ2-7; 12 bases are a match to TRBD2. CDR3 length: 16 amino acids. From germline, CDR1 is PRHDT and CDR2 FYEKMQ (reference sequence). V shed 2 bases, J shed 1 base, and the junction held 3 bases outside the gene matches. The CDR3 reads CASSLRTSGDSYEQYF. CDR3 nucleotide sequence: TGTGCCAGCAGCTTACGGACTAGCGGGGATTCCTACGAGCAGTACTTC.

The chain is built from TRBV9 and TRBJ2-3, with 7 bases identical to TRBD2. The germline gives CDR1 SGDLS, CDR2 YYNGEE. This CDR3 spans 14 amino acids. The trim removed 6 bases at V and 4 bases at J, leaving 8 bases unmatched. The CDR3 nucleotides are TGTGCCAGCAACTCAGGTGGGGGGGCAGATACGCAGTATTTT. Protein product: CASNSGGGADTQYF.

The V call is TRBV29-1, the J call TRBJ1-1; 7 bases agree with TRBD1. After removal of 7 bases from V and 8 bases from J, the junction contained 4 bases not matched to a gene. Germline V gene sequence: CDR1 SQVTM, CDR2 ANQGSEA. The CDR3 totals 10 residues. CDR3 residues: CSGGQVEAFF. Written as DNA, the CDR3 is TGCAGCGGTGGACAGGTCGAAGCTTTCTTT.

This chain joins TRBV2 and TRBJ2-1; TRBD2 might be the D (7 bases). Germline assignment: CDR1 SNHLY and CDR2 FYNNEI. With 6 bases removed from V and 7 bases from J, the gap between germline ends came to 19 bases. The CDR3 contains 15 residues. Here the CDR3 DNA reads TGTGCCAGCAGACCTTCGGGGGGCGCGAGGAATGAGCAGTTCTTC. Translation gives CASRPSGGARNEQFF.